A single sample gave rise to the 19 T cell receptor beta chains below, sequenced in a study of T cell changes during pregnancy in multiple sclerosis. This table comes from immunoSEQ multiplex PCR, and its TCRdb copy is limited to in-frame clones, with some not included. Of around 71,000 clones listed, over 85% are singletons. The specimen was peripheral blood, collected in the third trimester of pregnancy. Every receptor here comes from a female donor with multiple sclerosis, enrolled in a pregnancy study.

This sequence joins TRBV5-1 and TRBJ2-3, with a tentative D call TRBD2 (5 bases). The ends were cut back, 4 bases at V and 0 bases at J, with 15 bases in the middle. The CDR3 runs 16 residues. Germline assignment: CDR1 SGHRS and CDR2 YFSETQ. The CDR3, as DNA: TGCGCCAGCAGCGCCGGCGCCGGCGGGAGCACAGATACGCAGTATTTT. It is translated as CASSAGAGGSTDTQYF.

The V and J genes are TRBV5-6 and TRBJ2-3, with D possibly matching TRBD1 (6 bases). Germline lookup yields CDR1 SGHDT and CDR2 YYEEEE. Trimming took off 3 bases at V and 1 base at J, with 15 bases between the two ends. The CDR3 length is 16 residues. The CDR3 protein is CASSSTGIYGTDTQYF. DNA of the CDR3: TGTGCCAGCAGCTCTACAGGGATATACGGCACAGATACGCAGTATTTT.

The genes are TRBV27 and TRBJ1-2; D possibly corresponds to TRBD1 (6 bases). CDR1 and CDR2 from the germline V gene are MNHEY and SMNVEV (reference sequence). Trimming stripped 3 bases from V and 2 bases from J, with 19 bases between. There are 17 residues in the CDR3. Here the CDR3 reads CASSFAPGRGLNYGYTF. The CDR3, as DNA: TGTGCCAGCAGTTTTGCCCCAGGGCGGGGGCTGAACTATGGCTACACCTTC.

This CDR3 reads CASSRPRQAPETQYF. The CDR3, as DNA: TGTGCCAGCAGCCGACCCCGACAGGCCCCAGAGACCCAGTACTTC. The genes are TRBV6-5 and TRBJ2-5; tentatively, D is TRBD1 (6 bases). V was clipped by 6 bases and J by 4 bases, with 18 bases between them. The CDR3 is 15 amino acids. The germline gives CDR1 MNHEY, CDR2 SVGAGI.

This sequence joins TRBV6-5 and TRBJ1-3, with D hard to call. The CDR3 is made up of 16 amino acids. Looked up from germline, CDR1 is MNHEY and CDR2 is SVGAGI. Trimming pared 0 bases from V and 2 bases from J, leaving 11 bases between. CDR3 in amino acids: CASSYSPPGAGNTIYF. The CDR3 coding sequence is TGTGCCAGCAGTTACTCTCCCCCCGGAGCTGGAAACACCATATATTTT.

DNA of the CDR3: TGTGCCACCAGCCCGGCGGCGGGCTCATCCTACGAGCAGTACTTC. This translates into CATSPAAGSSYEQYF. This chain joins TRBV15 and TRBJ2-7; possibly TRBD2 for D (5 bases). Trimming cost V 5 bases and J 1 base, with 15 bases left between them. Looked up from germline, CDR1 is LNHNV and CDR2 is YYDKDF (reference sequence). The length of the CDR3 is 15 residues. Using reference TRBV15 and TRBJ2-7 for the parts outside the CDR3, the full variable domain is DAMVIQNPRYQVTQFGKPVTLSCSQTLNHNVMYWYQQKSSQAPKLLFHYYDKDFNNEADTPDNFQSRRPNTSFCFLDIRSPGLGDTAMYLCATSPAAGSSYEQYFGPGTRLTVT.

For this clone: Its ends do not fully match the called genes, so a read error is possible. This sequence joins TRBV7-7 and TRBJ2-2, with TRBD2 identical over 7 bases. The CDR3 has 16 amino acids. Germline-derived CDR1 and CDR2 are SSHAT and FNYEAQ (reference sequence). CDR3 in amino acids: CASSLQAAGMPGELFF. The CDR3, as DNA: TGTGCTAGCAGCTTACAAGCAGCGGGAATGCCCGGGGAGCTGTTTTTT.

The chain links TRBV6-6 to TRBJ2-7; 7 bases are shared with TRBD1. V was pared by 6 bases and J by 6 bases, with 8 bases of the junction left unmatched. Germline-derived CDR1 and CDR2 are MNHNY and SVGAGI (reference sequence). The CDR3 contains 13 residues. The CDR3 region is CASSPVGGGEQYF. In nucleotides, the CDR3 is TGTGCCAGCAGCCCTGTAGGGGGCGGCGAGCAGTACTTC.

The V call is TRBV5-1, the J call TRBJ1-1, with TRBD1 identical over 7 bases. The CDR3 is made up of 19 amino acids. The germline gives CDR1 SGHRS, CDR2 YFSETQ. With V trimmed by 0 bases and J by 0 bases, 14 bases remained unmatched. CDR3 sequence (DNA): TGCGCCAGCAGCTTGGCGGCTCGACAGGGAGAGGGCTTGAACACTGAAGCTTTCTTT. Translating gives CASSLAARQGEGLNTEAFF.

CDR3 sequence (DNA): TGTGCCAGGCCAGGACCACGCCTAAACCTACGAGCAGCGGAGGCGCAGTACTTC. Amino acid sequence: CARPGPRLNLRAAEAQYF. The chain couples TRBV19 to TRBJ2-7, with D perhaps matching TRBD2 (5 bases). The CDR3 is 18 amino acids. Germline CDR1 and CDR2: LNHDA and SQIVND (reference sequence). V lost 9 bases, J lost 9 bases, and 36 bases lay in between.

This chain links TRBV2 with TRBJ2-3, with D maybe TRBD2 (5 bases). Germline V gene sequence: CDR1 SNHLY, CDR2 FYNNEI. Trimming took off 5 bases at V and 1 base at J, with 13 bases between the two ends. The CDR3 totals 15 residues. The CDR3 region is CASSRPIGGTDTQYF. In nucleotides, the CDR3 is TGTGCCAGCAGTAGACCTATCGGGGGCACAGATACGCAGTATTTT.

The J gene is TRBJ1-5, the V gene TRBV28; D gene ambiguous. Per the germline V gene, CDR1 is MDHEN and CDR2 is SYDVKM. Trimming cost V 5 bases and J 2 bases, with 25 bases left between them. The CDR3 spans 19 residues. The CDR3 loop reads CASSPLVRFLNQGNQPQHF. For the CDR3, the DNA is TGTGCCAGCAGTCCCCTTGTCAGATTTTTAAATCAGGGCAATCAGCCCCAGCATTTT.

The rearrangement links TRBV6-1 to TRBJ1-2, with 9 bases matching TRBD1. CDR3 length equals 13 residues. V was clipped by 8 bases and J by 4 bases; unmatched bases: 5. The germline V gene has CDR1 MNHNS and CDR2 SASEGT. In nucleotides, the CDR3 is TGTGCCAGCGCCCAGACAGGGGGCTATGGCTACACCTTC. Residues: CASAQTGGYGYTF.

J is TRBJ2-1 and V is TRBV18, with 10 bases fitting TRBD2. The CDR3 consists of 16 residues. Trimming at V came to 2 bases and at J to 6 bases, leaving 7 bases not matched to a gene. Germline loops: CDR1 KGHSH, CDR2 LQKENI. CDR3 sequence: CASSPLLAGTGNEQFF. The CDR3 nucleotides are TGTGCCAGCTCACCATTACTAGCGGGAACGGGCAATGAGCAGTTCTTC.

The chain employs TRBV29-1 and TRBJ2-3, with a possible D match to TRBD1 (6 bases). The CDR3 consists of 13 residues. Trimming left V 4 bases short and J 2 bases short, with 10 bases between. Germline loops: CDR1 SQVTM, CDR2 ANQGSEA. CDR3 region: CSVVRTDTDTQYF. The CDR3 DNA reads as TGCAGCGTTGTAAGGACAGACACAGATACGCAGTATTTT.

The chain uses TRBV28 and TRBJ2-1; 14 bases map to TRBD2. The V segment lost 5 bases and the J segment 3 bases; nucleotides outside the gene matches: 15. The V gene's germline CDR1 is MDHEN and CDR2 SYDVKM. There are 20 residues in the CDR3. The CDR3 nucleotides read TGTGCCAGCAGTCCTAGGACTAGCGGGAGGAATCGTTCTTTCTACAATGAGCAGTTCTTC. It specifies CASSPRTSGRNRSFYNEQFF.

The chain couples TRBV19 to TRBJ1-2; D is unclear. V lost 10 bases, J lost 5 bases, and 20 bases lay in between. This CDR3 comprises 14 residues. Germline V lookup: CDR1 LNHDA, CDR2 SQIVND (reference sequence). In DNA, the CDR3 is TGTGCCACCCGACTAGACGAAGACATTTATGGCTACACCTTC. Its protein is CATRLDEDIYGYTF.

The chain has TRBV2 and TRBJ2-3, with TRBD2 matching over 7 bases. This CDR3 has 16 amino acids. The V gene end was trimmed by 5 bases and the J gene end by 5 bases; junction bases not matched to a gene: 13. Germline V CDR1 and CDR2: SNHLY, FYNNEI. CDR3 sequence: CASSFLAAPLGDTQYF. CDR3 DNA: TGTGCCAGCAGTTTCCTAGCGGCCCCTCTTGGAGATACGCAGTATTTT.

The chain links TRBV7-2 to TRBJ2-6; the match to TRBD2 covers 16 bases. J lost 3 bases, V lost 5 bases, and 7 bases had no gene match. The CDR3 consists of 19 residues. Germline V gene sequence: CDR1 SGHTA, CDR2 FQGNSA. This CDR3 reads CASSKGLAGGPDGANVLTF. CDR3 coding DNA: TGTGCCAGCAGCAAGGGACTAGCGGGAGGGCCTGATGGGGCCAACGTCCTGACTTTC.